A single sample is the source of the 9 T cell receptor beta chains below, sequenced in a study of blood T cell repertoires in COVID-19. Profiled with immunoSEQ multiplex PCR; TCRdb holds only in-frame clones, not every one. The sample includes under 170,000 clones, about nine tenths of them seen just once. The specimen was peripheral blood. These receptors all stem from a woman aged 55-69 years with active or convalescent COVID-19.

Written as DNA, the CDR3 is TGTGCCTGGAGGCGACTAGCGGGGTCCGGGGAGCTGTTTTTT. This sequence encodes CAWRRLAGSGELFF. The rearrangement uses TRBV30 and TRBJ2-2, with 11 bases fitting TRBD2. The CDR3 is made up of 14 amino acids. Per germline, CDR1 GTSNPN and CDR2 SVGIG (reference sequence). J gave up 6 bases and V 3 bases, and 3 bases lay outside the gene matches.

This clone has more than one count but fewer than ten. The DNA of the CDR3 is TGTGCCAGTAGTATAGTCGGCGGATACTACGAGCAGTACTTC. Encoded protein: CASSIVGGYYEQYF. The V and J genes are TRBV19 and TRBJ2-7; D is uncertain. Trimming left V 1 base short and J 3 bases short, with 10 bases between. Germline V CDR1 and CDR2: LNHDA, SQIVND (reference sequence). This CDR3 is built from 14 residues.

In its sample, this clone was seen a few times. The chain combines TRBV19 with TRBJ2-7, with TRBD1 matching 7 bases. The junction had 6 bases not matched to a gene; V was cut back by 4 bases and J by 6 bases. The CDR3 totals 13 residues. CDR1 is LNHDA, CDR2 SQIVND, per germline (reference sequence). CDR3 protein: CASSRDSLVEQYF. Here the CDR3 DNA reads TGTGCCAGTAGTAGGGACAGTCTCGTCGAGCAGTACTTC.

The chain joins TRBV7-9 to TRBJ1-1; no reliable D call. This CDR3 contains 13 residues. Trimming removed 3 bases from V and 1 base from J, with 6 bases in between. Germline V gene sequence: CDR1 SEHNR, CDR2 FQNEAQ (reference sequence). CDR3 residues: CASSFSENTEAFF. The CDR3 bases are TGTGCCAGCAGCTTTTCAGAGAACACTGAAGCTTTCTTT.

Concerning this clone itself: Other DNA sequences in the same sample also yield this CDR3. The J gene is TRBJ2-5, the V gene TRBV12-3 or TRBV12-4, with 7 bases aligning to TRBD2. The trim removed 0 bases at V and 5 bases at J, leaving 0 bases unmatched. This CDR3 spans 13 amino acids. The CDR3 coding sequence is TGTGCCAGCAGTTTAGCGGGGGGGGAGACCCAGTACTTC. Protein sequence: CASSLAGGETQYF.

This clone was seen only a few times. The gene calls are TRBV6-5 and TRBJ2-2; D perhaps matches TRBD1 (6 bases). In germline, CDR1 is MNHEY, CDR2 SVGAGI. The CDR3 is made up of 14 amino acids. V lost 5 bases and J lost 7, with 14 bases in between. CDR3 in amino acids: CASSPDRSDGELFF. As DNA, the CDR3 is TGTGCCAGCAGTCCTGACAGGAGTGACGGGGAGCTGTTTTTT.

This chain joins TRBV5-4 and TRBJ2-3; 9 bases map to TRBD2. This CDR3 contains 15 residues. The germline CDR1 and CDR2 sequences are SGHNT and YYREEE (reference sequence). With 5 bases clipped from V and 4 bases from J, the junction kept 8 bases outside the gene matches. DNA of the CDR3: TGTGCCAGCAGGCGAGCGGGGGGAGGGGCAGATACGCAGTATTTT. Translating gives CASRRAGGGADTQYF. The complete variable domain, with remaining parts taken from reference TRBV5-4 and TRBJ2-3, reads ETGVTQSPTHLIKTRGQQVTLRCSSQSGHNTVSWYQQALGQGPQFIFQYYREEENGRGNFPPRFSGLQFPNYSSELNVNALELDDSALYLCASRRAGGGADTQYFGPGTRLTVL.

The rearrangement uses TRBV6-2 or TRBV6-3 and TRBJ2-2; 7 bases are a match to TRBD2. Germline-derived CDR1 and CDR2 are MNHEY and SVGEGT. This CDR3 region has 16 residues. V lost 3 bases and J lost 2; bases outside the gene matches: 6. The CDR3 DNA sequence: TGTGCCAGCAGTTATGGGGCTAGCGGTAACACCGGGGAGCTGTTTTTT. This encodes CASSYGASGNTGELFF.

The CDR3 nucleotides read TGTGCCAGCAGTTTGGACCCGGACAGGGCCTATGGCTACACCTTC. It specifies CASSLDPDRAYGYTF. This sequence joins TRBV6-5 and TRBJ1-2; 8 nucleotides align to TRBD1. With V trimmed by 4 bases and J by 4 bases, 8 bases remained unmatched. There are 15 residues in the CDR3. CDR1 is MNHEY, CDR2 SVGAGI, per germline.